The 7 T cell receptor beta chains below all came from one sample that was sequenced in a study of blood T cell repertoires in COVID-19 (dated by TCRdb to the early 2020s). The method behind the library was the immunoSEQ multiplex PCR assay. The table was pulled from immuneACCESS by TCRdb, which kept in-frame rearrangements only. Such tables lose some clones; where checked, under half of the loss comes from unresolved V genes, and the rest has no known cause. The sample data list around 130,000 clones, and 65% to 80% of these were observed just once. The ten most abundant clones make up over 15% of the sample. The sequencing input was peripheral blood. The receptors stem from a man between 45 and 60 years old with acute or convalescent COVID-19.

The genes are TRBV27 and TRBJ1-2; 10 positions agree with TRBD1. Per germline, CDR1 MNHEY and CDR2 SMNVEV (reference sequence). The CDR3 has 14 residues. V gave up 5 bases and J gave up 8 bases; unmatched junction bases: 8. CDR3 DNA sequence: TGTGCCAGCAGTCCCGGGACAGGGGTACGCGGCTACACCTTC. Protein: CASSPGTGVRGYTF.

On this clone: This specimen includes other DNA sequences encoding the same CDR3. This chain connects TRBV3-1 (or the pseudogene TRBV3-2) to TRBJ2-1, with no clear D. CDR3 length equals 13 residues. V was clipped by 2 bases and J by 8 bases, with 10 bases between them. The germline V gene encodes CDR1 LGHDT and CDR2 YNNKEL (reference sequence). CDR3 DNA: TGTGCCAGCAGCCAAAATTTGGCGGATGAGCAGTTCTTC. Translating gives CASSQNLADEQFF.

This chain uses TRBV19 with TRBJ2-7; D gene ambiguous. Germline loops: CDR1 LNHDA, CDR2 SQIVND (reference sequence). The CDR3 has 14 residues. The ends were cut back, 1 base at V and 0 bases at J, with 7 bases in the middle. CDR3 coding DNA: TGTGCCAGTAGTATAGTGGCGGACTCCTACGAGCAGTACTTC. Protein: CASSIVADSYEQYF. Together with reference TRBV19 and TRBJ2-7, the CDR3 gives the full variable domain: DGGITQSPKYLFRKEGQNVTLSCEQNLNHDAMYWYRQDPGQGLRLIYYSQIVNDFQKGDIAEGYSVSREKKESFPLTVTSAQKNPTAFYLCASSIVADSYEQYFGPGTRLTVT.

The chain uses TRBV11-3 and TRBJ1-3, with D unresolved. From germline, CDR1 is SGHNT and CDR2 YENEEA. This CDR3 spans 13 amino acids. The V end was cut by 1 base, the J end by 2 bases, with 3 bases between. Written as DNA, the CDR3 is TGTGCCAGCAGCTTAGGGCCTGGAAACACCATATATTTT. It translates to CASSLGPGNTIYF. Drawing the rest from reference TRBV11-3 and TRBJ1-3, the complete variable domain is EAGVVQSPRYKIIEKKQPVAFWCNPISGHNTLYWYLQNLGQGPELLIRYENEEAVDDSQLPKDRFSAERLKGVDSTLKIQPAELGDSAVYLCASSLGPGNTIYFGEGSWLTVV.

This chain links TRBV5-5 with TRBJ1-1, with D perhaps TRBD1 (5 bases). V was shortened by 4 bases and J by 4 bases, with 11 bases between the two germline ends. CDR1 and CDR2 from the germline V gene are SGHKS and YYEKEE (reference sequence). This CDR3 has 13 residues. CDR3 region: CASSRGGGTEAFF. The CDR3 DNA reads as TGTGCCAGCAGCCGGGGCGGGGGCACTGAAGCTTTCTTT.

This clone was recorded only once. In DNA, the CDR3 is TGTGCCAGCAGTCCCCAACAACGGGTAATAGAGACCCAGTACTTC. Encoded protein: CASSPQQRVIETQYF. The V and J genes are TRBV27 and TRBJ2-5; D is undetermined. V dropped 5 bases and J dropped 4 bases, with 17 bases sitting between them. This CDR3 region has 15 residues. Germline loops: CDR1 MNHEY, CDR2 SMNVEV (reference sequence).

This rearrangement joins TRBV24-1 to TRBJ2-1, with a possible D match to TRBD2 (5 bases). The CDR3 spans 13 residues. Deletions cut 6 bases from V and 8 bases from J, with 13 bases between. Germline CDR1 and CDR2: KGHDR and SFDVKD. CDR3 loop: CATSHGGRDEQFF. The CDR3 bases are TGTGCCACCAGTCACGGAGGTAGGGATGAGCAGTTCTTC.